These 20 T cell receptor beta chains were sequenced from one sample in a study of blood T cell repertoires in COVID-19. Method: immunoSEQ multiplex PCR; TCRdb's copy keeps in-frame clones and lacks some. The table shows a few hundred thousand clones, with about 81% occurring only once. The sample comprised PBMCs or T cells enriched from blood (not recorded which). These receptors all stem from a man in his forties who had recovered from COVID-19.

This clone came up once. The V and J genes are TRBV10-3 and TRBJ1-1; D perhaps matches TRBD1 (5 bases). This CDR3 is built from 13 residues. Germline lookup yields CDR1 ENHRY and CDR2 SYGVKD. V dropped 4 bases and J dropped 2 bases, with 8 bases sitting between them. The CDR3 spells CAISVDTNTEAFF. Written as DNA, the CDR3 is TGTGCCATCAGTGTGGACACAAACACTGAAGCTTTCTTT.

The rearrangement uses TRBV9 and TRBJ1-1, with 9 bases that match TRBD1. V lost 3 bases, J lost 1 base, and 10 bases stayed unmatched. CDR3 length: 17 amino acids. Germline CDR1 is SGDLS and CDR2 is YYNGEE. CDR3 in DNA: TGTGCCAGCAGCGCTTCCGGGACAGGGTTCGGGAACACTGAAGCTTTCTTT. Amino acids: CASSASGTGFGNTEAFF. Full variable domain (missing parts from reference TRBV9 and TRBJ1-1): DSGVTQTPKHLITATGQRVTLRCSPRSGDLSVYWYQQSLDQGLQFLIQYYNGEERAKGNILERFSAQQFPDLHSELNLSSLELGDSALYFCASSASGTGFGNTEAFFGQGTRLTVV.

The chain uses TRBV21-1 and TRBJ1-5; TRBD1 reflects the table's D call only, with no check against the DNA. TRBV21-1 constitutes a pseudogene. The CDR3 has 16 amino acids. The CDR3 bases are TGTGCCAGCAGCCCATTTTACAGGGGGAACAATCAGCCCCAGCATTTT. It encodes CASSPFYRGNNQPQHF.

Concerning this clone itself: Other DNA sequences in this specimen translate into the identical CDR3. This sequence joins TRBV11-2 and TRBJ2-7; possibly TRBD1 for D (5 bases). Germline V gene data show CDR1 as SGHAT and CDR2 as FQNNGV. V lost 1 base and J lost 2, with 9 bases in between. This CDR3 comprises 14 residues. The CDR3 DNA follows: TGTGCCAGCAGCTTAGGCCAGGGCCCCTACGAGCAGTACTTC. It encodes CASSLGQGPYEQYF.

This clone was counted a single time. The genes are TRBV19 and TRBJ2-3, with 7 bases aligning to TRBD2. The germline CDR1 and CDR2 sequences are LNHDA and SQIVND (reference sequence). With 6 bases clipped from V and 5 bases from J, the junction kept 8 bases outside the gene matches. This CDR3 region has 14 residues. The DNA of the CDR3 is TGTGCCAGTAGAATGGCGGGGGTGAGAGATACGCAGTATTTT. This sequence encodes CASRMAGVRDTQYF.

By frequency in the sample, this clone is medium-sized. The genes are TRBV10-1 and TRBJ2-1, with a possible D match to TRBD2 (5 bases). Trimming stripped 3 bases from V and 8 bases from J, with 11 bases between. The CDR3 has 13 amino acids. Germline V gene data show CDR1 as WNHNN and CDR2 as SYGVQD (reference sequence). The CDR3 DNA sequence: TGCGCCAGCAGTGAATTGAGGGTGGATGAGCAGTTCTTC. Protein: CASSELRVDEQFF.

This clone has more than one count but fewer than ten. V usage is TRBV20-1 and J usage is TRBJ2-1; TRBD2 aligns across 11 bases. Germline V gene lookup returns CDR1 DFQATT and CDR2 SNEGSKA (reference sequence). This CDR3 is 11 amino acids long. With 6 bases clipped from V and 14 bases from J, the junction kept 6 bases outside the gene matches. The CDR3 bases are TGCAGTGCCAAACTAGCGGGGGAGGAGTTCTTC. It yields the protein CSAKLAGEEFF.

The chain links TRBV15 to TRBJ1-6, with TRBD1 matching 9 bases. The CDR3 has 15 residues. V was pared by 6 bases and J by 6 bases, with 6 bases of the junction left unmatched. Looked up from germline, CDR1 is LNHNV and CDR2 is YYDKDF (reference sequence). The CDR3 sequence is CATRIPGQGNSPLHF. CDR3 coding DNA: TGTGCCACCAGAATACCGGGACAGGGTAATTCACCCCTCCACTTT. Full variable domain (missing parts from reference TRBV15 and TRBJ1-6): DAMVIQNPRYQVTQFGKPVTLSCSQTLNHNVMYWYQQKSSQAPKLLFHYYDKDFNNEADTPDNFQSRRPNTSFCFLDIRSPGLGDTAMYLCATRIPGQGNSPLHFGNGTRLTVT.

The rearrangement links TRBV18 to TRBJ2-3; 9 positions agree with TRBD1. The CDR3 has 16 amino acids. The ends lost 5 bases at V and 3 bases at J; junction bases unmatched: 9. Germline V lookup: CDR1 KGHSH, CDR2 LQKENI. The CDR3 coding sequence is TGTGCCAGCTCAACCAGGACAGGGGAGGGTACAGATACGCAGTATTTT. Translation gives CASSTRTGEGTDTQYF.

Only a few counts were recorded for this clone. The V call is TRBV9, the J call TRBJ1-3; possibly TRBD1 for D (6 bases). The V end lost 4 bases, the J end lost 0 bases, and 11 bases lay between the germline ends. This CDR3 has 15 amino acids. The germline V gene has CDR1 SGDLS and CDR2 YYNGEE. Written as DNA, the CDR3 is TGTGCCAGCAGCTCAGACAGGCCCTCTGGAAACACCATATATTTT. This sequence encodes CASSSDRPSGNTIYF.

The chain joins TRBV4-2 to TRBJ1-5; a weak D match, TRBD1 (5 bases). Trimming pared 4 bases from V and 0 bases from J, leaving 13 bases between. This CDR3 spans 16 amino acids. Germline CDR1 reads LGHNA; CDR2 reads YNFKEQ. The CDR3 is CASSRTGGNSNQPQHF. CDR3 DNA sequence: TGTGCCAGCAGCCGGACGGGGGGGAATAGCAATCAGCCCCAGCATTTT.

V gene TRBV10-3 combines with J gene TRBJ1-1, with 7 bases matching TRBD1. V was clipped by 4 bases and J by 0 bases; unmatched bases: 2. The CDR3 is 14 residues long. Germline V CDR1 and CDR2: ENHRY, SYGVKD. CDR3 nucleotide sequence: TGTGCCATCAGTGGGACAGGTATGAACACTGAAGCTTTCTTT. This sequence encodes CAISGTGMNTEAFF.

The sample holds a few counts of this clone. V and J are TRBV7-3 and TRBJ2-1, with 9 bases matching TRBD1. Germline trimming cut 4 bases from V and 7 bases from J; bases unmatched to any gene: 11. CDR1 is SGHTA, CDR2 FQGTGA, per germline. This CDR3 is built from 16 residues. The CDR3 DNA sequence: TGTGCCAGCAGCTCGACCCCAACGACAGGGGGGAATGAGCAGTTCTTC. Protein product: CASSSTPTTGGNEQFF.

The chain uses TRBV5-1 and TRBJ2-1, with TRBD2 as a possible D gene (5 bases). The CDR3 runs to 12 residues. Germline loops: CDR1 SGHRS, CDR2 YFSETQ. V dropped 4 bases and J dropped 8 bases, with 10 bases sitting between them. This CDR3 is CASSPPGDEQFF. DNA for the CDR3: TGCGCCAGCAGCCCCCCCGGGGATGAGCAGTTCTTC.

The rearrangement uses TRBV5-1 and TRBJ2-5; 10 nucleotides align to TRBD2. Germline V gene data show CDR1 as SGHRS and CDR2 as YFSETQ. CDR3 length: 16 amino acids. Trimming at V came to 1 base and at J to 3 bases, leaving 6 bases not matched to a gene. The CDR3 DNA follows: TGCGCCAGCAGCTTGAACCCTAGCGGGGGAGAAGAGACCCAGTACTTC. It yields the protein CASSLNPSGGEETQYF.

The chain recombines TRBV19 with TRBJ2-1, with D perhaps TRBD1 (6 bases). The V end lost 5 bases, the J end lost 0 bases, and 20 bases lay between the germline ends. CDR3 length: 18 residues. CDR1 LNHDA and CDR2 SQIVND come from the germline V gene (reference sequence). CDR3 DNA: TGTGCCAGTAGTTCCCTCGGTGCAGGGGCCGGCTCCTACAATGAGCAGTTCTTC. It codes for CASSSLGAGAGSYNEQFF.

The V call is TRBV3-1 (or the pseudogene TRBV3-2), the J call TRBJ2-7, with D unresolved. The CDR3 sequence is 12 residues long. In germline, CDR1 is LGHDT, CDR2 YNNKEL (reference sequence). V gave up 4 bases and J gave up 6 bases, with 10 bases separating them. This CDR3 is CASSRQVGEQYF. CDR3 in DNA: TGTGCCAGCAGCCGCCAGGTCGGCGAGCAGTACTTC.

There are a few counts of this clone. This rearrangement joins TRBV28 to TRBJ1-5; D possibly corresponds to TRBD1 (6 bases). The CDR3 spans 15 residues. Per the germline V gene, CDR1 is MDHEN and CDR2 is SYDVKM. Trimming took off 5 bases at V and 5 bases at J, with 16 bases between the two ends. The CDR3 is CASSDDRRAHQPQHF. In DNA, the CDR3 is TGTGCCAGCAGTGACGACAGGCGAGCGCATCAGCCCCAGCATTTT.

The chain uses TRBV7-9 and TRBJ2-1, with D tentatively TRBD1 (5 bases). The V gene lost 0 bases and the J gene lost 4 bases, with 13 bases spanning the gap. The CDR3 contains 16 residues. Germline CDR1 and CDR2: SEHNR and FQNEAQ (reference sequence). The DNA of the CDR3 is TGTGCCAGCAGCTTAGCCTTCAGGGCCTCATACAATGAGCAGTTCTTC. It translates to CASSLAFRASYNEQFF.

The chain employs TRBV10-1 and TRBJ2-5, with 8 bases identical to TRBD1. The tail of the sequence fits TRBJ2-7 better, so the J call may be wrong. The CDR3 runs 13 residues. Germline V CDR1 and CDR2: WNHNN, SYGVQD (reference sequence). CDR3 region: CASSESDRDEQYF. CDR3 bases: TGCGCCAGCAGTGAGTCGGACAGGGACGAGCAGTACTTC.